This is a list of T cell receptor beta chains from one sample in a study of OX40 agonist ivuxolimab in advanced cancers. The table came from immunoSEQ multiplex PCR; TCRdb's copy has only in-frame clones and leaves some out. The table records roughly 75,000 clones, approximately 88% of them present only once. The source material was CD4+ or CD8+ T cells sorted from blood, sampled in a trial of the OX40 agonist ivuxolimab. The receptors were sampled from an adult with an advanced solid tumor such as melanoma, head and neck, liver or kidney cancer. CDR3s include the opening cysteine and the closing phenylalanine or tryptophan. The D gene is left open where the match is weak. Not all rows give a size; the values are once, few, many and, for expanded clones, a class.

TRBD1 | TRBJ2-1 | NA | TRBV27 | 15 | CASRPIGTGDNEQFF | TGTGCCAGCAGGCCGATTGGGACAGGAGACAATGAGCAGTTCTTC
TRBD2 | TRBJ2-2 | once | TRBV19 | 16 | CASSPLAGLNTGELFF | TGTGCCAGTAGTCCCCTAGCGGGACTGAACACCGGGGAGCTGTTTTTT
NA | TRBJ1-1 | NA | TRBV30 | 14 | CAWSSGVRGTEAFF | TGTGCCTGGAGTTCCGGGGTCAGGGGCACTGAAGCTTTCTTT
NA | TRBJ2-7 | NA | TRBV4-1 | 13 | CASSQDRGYEQYF | TGCGCCAGCAGCCAAGATCGCGGCTACGAGCAGTACTTC
NA | TRBJ2-3 | NA | TRBV11-1 | 14 | CASSLGGRTDTQYF | TGTGCCAGCAGCCTAGGGGGAAGAACAGATACGCAGTATTTT
TRBD1 | TRBJ2-5 | once | TRBV6-5 | 14 | CASSSERGRETQYF | TGTGCCAGCAGCTCGGAAAGGGGGCGAGAGACCCAGTACTTC
NA | TRBJ2-1 | NA | TRBV11-1 | 14 | CASSLNGNHNEQFF | TGTGCCAGCAGCTTAAACGGCAATCACAATGAGCAGTTCTTC
NA | TRBJ2-3 | NA | TRBV19 | 13 | CASSIVGTDTQYF | TGTGCCAGTAGTATAGTTGGGACAGATACGCAGTATTTT
TRBD2 | TRBJ2-7 | NA | TRBV30 | 11 | CAWTSGYEQYF | TGTGCCTGGACTAGCGGGTACGAGCAGTACTTC
TRBD1 | TRBJ1-1 | NA | TRBV28 | 14 | CASSTNRGWTEAFF | TGTGCCAGCAGCACGAACAGGGGATGGACTGAAGCTTTCTTT
NA | TRBJ2-1 | NA | TRBV5-6 | 14 | CASSLTGEGNEQFF | TGTGCCAGCAGCTTAACGGGAGAGGGAAATGAGCAGTTCTTC
TRBD1 | TRBJ2-2 | NA | TRBV7-9 | 16 | CASSLTGTGITGELFF | TGTGCCAGCAGCTTAACCGGGACAGGGATCACCGGGGAGCTGTTTTTT
NA | TRBJ2-1 | NA | TRBV13 | 11 | CASSLGNEQFF | TGTGCCAGCAGCTTAGGCAATGAGCAGTTCTTC
NA | TRBJ2-3 | once | TRBV5-1 | 15 | CASSLAWTPTDTQYF | TGCGCCAGCAGCTTGGCCTGGACTCCCACAGATACGCAGTATTTT
NA | TRBJ1-5 | NA | TRBV4-1 | 15 | CASSQDLFGNQPQHF | TGCGCCAGCAGCCAAGATTTGTTCGGCAATCAGCCCCAGCATTTT
TRBD1 | TRBJ2-5 | NA | TRBV7-9 | 14 | CASSLTGTQETQYF | TGTGCCAGCAGCCTGACAGGGACCCAAGAGACCCAGTACTTC
NA | TRBJ1-5 | NA | TRBV1 | 14 | CTSSQDRRFQPQHF | TGCACCAGCAGCCAAGATCGTAGATTTCAGCCCCAGCATTTT
NA | TRBJ1-1 | NA | TRBV20-1 | 11 | CSAREAPEAFF | TGCAGTGCTAGAGAGGCACCTGAAGCTTTCTTT
NA | TRBJ1-5 | once | TRBV28 | 16 | CASSYPSFLGSQPQHF | TGTGCCAGCAGTTACCCGTCGTTCTTGGGCAGTCAGCCCCAGCATTTT
TRBD2 | TRBJ2-7 | NA | TRBV27 | 12 | CASTGGANEQYF | TGTGCCAGCACGGGAGGGGCCAACGAGCAGTACTTC
NA | TRBJ1-3 | NA | TRBV19 | 16 | CASSIIGELAGNTIYF | TGTGCCAGTAGTATAATCGGGGAGTTAGCTGGAAACACCATATATTTT
NA | TRBJ2-3 | NA | TRBV5-4 | 15 | CASSSEWGRTDTQYF | TGTGCCAGCAGCTCCGAGTGGGGACGCACAGATACGCAGTATTTT
NA | TRBJ2-7 | NA | TRBV28 | 15 | CASSLVRVRSYEQYF | TGTGCCAGCAGCCTCGTAAGGGTCCGCTCCTACGAGCAGTACTTC
NA | TRBJ1-2 | few | TRBV10-3 | 16 | CAISGERTNLNYGYTF | TGTGCCATCAGTGGGGAAAGGACGAATCTTAACTATGGCTACACCTTC
NA | TRBJ1-4 | NA | TRBV9 | 12 | CASSAQNEKLFF | TGTGCCAGCAGCGCTCAGAATGAAAAACTGTTTTTT
NA | TRBJ2-4 | NA | TRBV9 | 13 | CASSALQENIQYF | TGTGCCAGCAGCGCCTTACAGGAAAACATTCAGTACTTC
NA | TRBJ2-7 | NA | TRBV29-1 | 12 | CSATLESAEQYF | TGCAGCGCCACCCTGGAGTCCGCCGAGCAGTACTTC
NA | TRBJ2-7 | NA | TRBV4-1 | 17 | CASSQDSSPRGPYEQYF | TGCGCCAGCAGCCAAGATTCTTCTCCCCGGGGGCCCTACGAGCAGTACTTC
NA | TRBJ2-5 | NA | TRBV30 | 13 | CAWSTRVRETQYF | TGTGCCTGGAGTACCAGGGTAAGAGAGACCCAGTACTTC
TRBD1 | TRBJ1-2 | NA | TRBV19 | 14 | CASSRTGKQYGYTF | TGTGCCAGTAGCCGGACAGGCAAACAGTATGGCTACACCTTC
NA | TRBJ2-3 | NA | TRBV5-1 | 16 | CASSTRATEPLDTQYF | TGCGCCAGCAGCACCCGGGCCACAGAACCCCTGGATACGCAGTATTTT
NA | TRBJ2-1 | NA | TRBV28 | 12 | CASSFSYNEQFF | TGTGCCAGCAGTTTCTCCTACAATGAGCAGTTCTTC
NA | TRBJ1-1 | NA | TRBV19 | 14 | CASRAGPGAPEAFF | TGTGCCAGTAGGGCGGGGCCGGGGGCTCCTGAAGCTTTCTTT
TRBD1 | TRBJ2-5 | NA | TRBV11-2 | 16 | CASQPREQGIEETQYF | TGTGCCAGCCAGCCGAGGGAACAGGGGATTGAAGAGACCCAGTACTTC
TRBD1 | TRBJ2-1 | NA | TRBV7-9 | 14 | CASSETVQGNEQFF | TGTGCCAGCAGCGAGACCGTACAGGGGAATGAGCAGTTCTTC
NA | TRBJ2-7 | NA | TRBV27 | 14 | CASSLSGGFYEQYF | TGTGCCAGCAGTTTATCCGGGGGCTTTTACGAGCAGTACTTC
TRBD1 | TRBJ1-3 | NA | TRBV5-1 | 16 | CASSPTLDRGLDTIYF | TGCGCCAGCAGCCCGACGCTGGACAGGGGATTAGACACCATATATTTT
NA | TRBJ2-7 | once | TRBV27 | 17 | CASRSPTGPRGSYEQYF | TGTGCCAGCAGGTCTCCCACCGGGCCTAGGGGCTCCTACGAGCAGTACTTC
NA | TRBJ2-1 | NA | TRBV7-9 | 18 | CASSAIYRLRSGYNEQFF | TGTGCCAGCAGCGCAATATACAGGTTAAGGTCAGGGTACAATGAGCAGTTCTTC
TRBD2 | TRBJ2-2 | NA | TRBV5-4 | 16 | CASSWGLAGNTGELFF | TGTGCCAGCAGCTGGGGACTAGCGGGGAACACCGGGGAGCTGTTTTTT
NA | TRBJ1-1 | NA | TRBV6-1 | 14 | CASSLRTENTEAFF | TGTGCCAGCAGTCTTAGGACTGAGAACACTGAAGCTTTCTTT
NA | TRBJ1-5 | NA | TRBV12-5 | 11 | CASGLVEPQHF | TGTGCTAGTGGTTTGGTAGAGCCCCAGCATTTT
NA | TRBJ2-2 | NA | TRBV7-8 | 13 | CASSPSNTGELFF | TGTGCCAGCAGCCCCTCGAACACCGGGGAGCTGTTTTTT
NA | TRBJ1-1 | NA | TRBV29-1 | 15 | CSVEDFGDVNTEAFF | TGCAGCGTTGAAGATTTTGGGGACGTGAACACTGAAGCTTTCTTT
NA | TRBJ1-3 | NA | TRBV11-3 | 16 | CASSLDSLTSGNTIYF | TGTGCCAGCAGCTTAGACAGCCTGACCTCTGGAAACACCATATATTTT
TRBD1 | TRBJ2-5 | few | TRBV5-6 | 16 | CASSSTGTGGSETQYF | TGTGCCAGCAGCTCCACAGGGACAGGGGGCAGTGAGACCCAGTACTTC
TRBD1 | TRBJ2-7 | NA | TRBV6-1 | 12 | CASSRDRDEQYF | TGTGCCAGCAGCAGGGACAGGGACGAGCAGTACTTC
TRBD1 | TRBJ2-5 | NA | TRBV10-3 | 15 | CAINSGTVIQETQYF | TGTGCCATCAACTCCGGGACAGTAATCCAAGAGACCCAGTACTTC
TRBD1 | TRBJ2-2 | NA | TRBV27 | 15 | CASSLGEGAAGELFF | TGTGCCAGCAGTTTAGGCGAGGGGGCAGCCGGGGAGCTGTTTTTT
TRBD1 | TRBJ1-1 | NA | TRBV6-6 | 14 | CASSYEGQGTEAFF | TGTGCCAGCAGTTACGAGGGACAGGGGACTGAAGCTTTCTTT
NA | TRBJ2-1 | NA | TRBV13 | 15 | CASRPKQGFYNEQFF | TGTGCCAGCAGACCGAAACAGGGTTTCTACAATGAGCAGTTCTTC
NA | TRBJ1-1 | NA | TRBV15 | 11 | CATSREGEAFF | TGTGCCACCAGCAGAGAGGGTGAAGCTTTCTTT
NA | TRBJ2-5 | NA | TRBV21-1 | 16 | CASSVRDWWDGETQYF | TGTGCCAGCAGCGTCCGGGACTGGTGGGATGGAGAGACCCAGTACTTC
TRBD1 | TRBJ2-7 | NA | TRBV19 | 13 | CASSSGQGYEQYF | TGTGCCAGTAGTTCAGGACAGGGCTACGAGCAGTACTTC